Presented here are 20 T cell receptor beta chains from one specimen sequenced in a study of PD-L1 blockade in urothelial cancer (dated by TCRdb to 2016 to 2017). The method was the immunoSEQ multiplex PCR assay. Here the immuneACCESS table is served through TCRdb, limited to in-frame sequences with V and J called. Missing clones are a known gap in these copies; in checked studies unresolved V genes cover under half, and the rest lacks a known reason. The sample includes 35,000 to 45,000 clones, with about four fifths observed a single time. About 2.9% of the sample is held by the ten biggest clonotypes. The sequencing used PBMCs, collected around atezolizumab (anti-PD-L1) treatment. These receptors were obtained from a man between 65 and 85 years old with urothelial cancer.

The chain combines TRBV4-3 with TRBJ2-7; 11 bases align to TRBD2. Germline-derived CDR1 and CDR2 are LGHNA and YSLEER. This CDR3 is built from 17 residues. J lost 2 bases, V lost 0 bases, and 6 bases had no gene match. CDR3 amino acids: CASSQDTELAGAYEQYF. CDR3 DNA: TGCGCCAGCAGCCAAGACACGGAACTAGCGGGGGCCTACGAGCAGTACTTC.

CDR3: CASSSGGRAYNEQFF. DNA of the CDR3: TGTGCCAGCAGTTCGGGCGGGAGGGCCTACAATGAGCAGTTCTTC. This chain joins TRBV27 and TRBJ2-1; 9 nucleotides match TRBD2. Per the germline V gene, CDR1 is MNHEY and CDR2 is SMNVEV (reference sequence). The CDR3 has 15 residues. Germline trimming cut 4 bases from V and 2 bases from J; bases unmatched to any gene: 3.

The chain carries TRBV7-9 and TRBJ2-3; D is unclear. The germline CDR1 and CDR2 sequences are SEHNR and FQNEAQ (reference sequence). The CDR3 runs 14 residues. V gave up 1 base and J gave up 2 bases, with 7 bases separating them. The CDR3 DNA sequence: TGTGCCAGCAGCTTAGTCAGTGTCACAGATACGCAGTATTTT. It yields the protein CASSLVSVTDTQYF.

V gene TRBV27 combines with J gene TRBJ1-5; the D is unclear. This CDR3 spans 16 amino acids. CDR1 is MNHEY, CDR2 SMNVEV, per germline (reference sequence). Trimming left V 7 bases short and J 10 bases short, with 26 bases between. CDR3 in amino acids: CASNPYAARGTIPQHF. CDR3 coding DNA: TGTGCCAGCAACCCCTACGCCGCTCGGGGTACAATACCCCAGCATTTT.

The table lists this clone with a few counts. V is TRBV7-8 and J is TRBJ1-1; D is ambiguous. V shed 5 bases and J shed 5 bases, with 12 bases lying between them. CDR1 and CDR2 (germline): SGHVS, FQNEAQ. The CDR3 runs 13 residues. The CDR3 DNA reads TGTGCCAGCAGCGGCCGGACTTTGACTGAAGCTTTCTTT. Translation: CASSGRTLTEAFF.

In its sample, this clone was seen once. The DNA for the CDR3 is TGTGCCAGCAGTCCGGACACCTACTCCTACGAGCAGTACTTC. Protein product: CASSPDTYSYEQYF. This chain connects TRBV6-6 to TRBJ2-7; TRBD1 is a possible D gene (5 bases). The CDR3 sequence is 14 residues long. CDR1 MNHNY and CDR2 SVGAGI come from the germline V gene (reference sequence). V lost 5 bases and J 0 bases, leaving 11 bases between the germline ends.

The J gene is TRBJ2-7, the V gene TRBV10-3, with 8 nucleotides matching TRBD2. The junction had 10 bases not matched to a gene; V was cut back by 11 bases and J by 4 bases. CDR1 and CDR2 (germline): ENHRY, SYGVKD. This CDR3 has 13 amino acids. CDR3 region: CAHGGEATYEQYF. The CDR3 nucleotides are TGTGCCCACGGGGGGGAGGCTACATACGAGCAGTACTTC.

The genes are TRBV7-2 and TRBJ2-3, with TRBD2 identical over 7 bases. The CDR3 covers 15 residues. V was clipped by 5 bases and J by 5 bases; unmatched bases: 10. The germline V gene has CDR1 SGHTA and CDR2 FQGNSA. The CDR3 bases are TGTGCCAGCAGCCCCGGGCGGGGGACCGGAGATACGCAGTATTTT. Its translation is CASSPGRGTGDTQYF.

The chain is built from TRBV28 and TRBJ1-2, with no clear D. Germline-derived CDR1 and CDR2 are MDHEN and SYDVKM. CDR3 length: 15 amino acids. V was trimmed by 2 bases and J by 5 bases, leaving 15 bases between them. CDR3 nucleotides: TGTGCCAGCAGTTTACTTCAAGAAAACTTATATGGCTACACCTTC. Amino acid sequence: CASSLLQENLYGYTF.

The chain couples TRBV10-1 to TRBJ1-1, with D tentatively TRBD1 (6 bases). The CDR3 has 13 amino acids. From germline, CDR1 is WNHNN and CDR2 SYGVQD (reference sequence). V shed 4 bases and J shed 2 bases, with 8 bases lying between them. The CDR3 DNA is TGCGCCAGCAGTGCGACAGGAAACACTGAAGCTTTCTTT. Encoded protein: CASSATGNTEAFF.

DNA for the CDR3: TGTGCCAGTAGTCGGACTAGCGGGATCGACAATGAGCAGTTCTTC. Translated: CASSRTSGIDNEQFF. The rearrangement uses TRBV19 and TRBJ2-1; 12 bases match TRBD2. There are 15 residues in the CDR3. From germline, CDR1 is LNHDA and CDR2 SQIVND (reference sequence). With 5 bases clipped from V and 5 bases from J, the junction kept 4 bases outside the gene matches.

The rearrangement links TRBV7-2 to TRBJ1-3, with TRBD1 matching over 7 bases. Losses at the gene ends were 5 bases for V and 3 bases for J; bases not matched to a gene: 7. The CDR3 totals 15 residues. Germline V gene sequence: CDR1 SGHTA, CDR2 FQGNSA. The CDR3 loop reads CASSRRGARGNTIYF. CDR3 nucleotides: TGTGCCAGCAGCCGCAGGGGGGCGCGTGGAAACACCATATATTTT.

The chain uses TRBV28 and TRBJ1-3; 10 nucleotides align to TRBD1. The germline CDR1 and CDR2 sequences are MDHEN and SYDVKM. Trimming cost V 2 bases and J 6 bases; bases outside gene matches: 7. This CDR3 is built from 16 residues. The CDR3 DNA sequence: TGTGCCAGCAGTTTAAACCGGGACAGGGGTGCAAACACCATATATTTT. As protein: CASSLNRDRGANTIYF. Looking up the rest from reference TRBV28 and TRBJ1-3 gives the full variable domain: DVKVTQSSRYLVKRTGEKVFLECVQDMDHENMFWYRQDPGLGLRLIYFSYDVKMKEKGDIPEGYSVSREKKERFSLILESASTNQTSMYLCASSLNRDRGANTIYFGEGSWLTVV.

This clone was recorded once. Here the CDR3 DNA reads TGTGCCAGCAGCCCCTACGGGAACACTGAAGCTTTCTTT. Amino acid sequence: CASSPYGNTEAFF. The chain links TRBV5-5 to TRBJ1-1; D remains ambiguous. Germline-derived CDR1 and CDR2 are SGHKS and YYEKEE (reference sequence). V shed 4 bases and J shed 1 base, with 8 bases lying between them. The CDR3 extends over 13 amino acids.

This chain connects TRBV29-1 to TRBJ2-2; the match to TRBD2 covers 11 bases. This CDR3 contains 15 residues. J lost 5 bases, V lost 2 bases, and 4 bases had no gene match. From germline, CDR1 is SQVTM and CDR2 ANQGSEA. CDR3 bases: TGCAGCGTTGAAAGACTAGCGGGGTTTACCGGGGAGCTGTTTTTT. This gives the protein CSVERLAGFTGELFF.

V gene TRBV27 combines with J gene TRBJ2-5, with 7 bases that match TRBD2. CDR1 is MNHEY, CDR2 SMNVEV, per germline (reference sequence). Trimming cost V 5 bases and J 4 bases; bases outside gene matches: 7. This CDR3 contains 14 residues. This CDR3 is CASSLAPGGETQYF. The CDR3 DNA sequence: TGTGCCAGCAGTCTGGCTCCGGGGGGAGAGACCCAGTACTTC.

The chain joins TRBV5-4 to TRBJ2-7, with a tentative D call TRBD2 (6 bases). Germline CDR1 and CDR2: SGHNT and YYREEE (reference sequence). This CDR3 spans 14 amino acids. The ends were cut back, 5 bases at V and 0 bases at J, with 12 bases in the middle. The CDR3 region has the DNA TGTGCCAGCAGACCCGGGAGAACCTCCTACGAGCAGTACTTC. Translating it yields CASRPGRTSYEQYF.

The chain links TRBV9 to TRBJ2-3; D possibly corresponds to TRBD2 (6 bases). Germline CDR1 SGDLS, CDR2 YYNGEE. Trimming removed 0 bases at V and 2 bases at J, with 10 bases between. The CDR3 covers 15 residues. CDR3 DNA sequence: TGTGCCAGCAGCGTAGCGGCTAGCGTCACAGATACGCAGTATTTT. It yields the protein CASSVAASVTDTQYF.

In DNA, the CDR3 is TGTGCCAGCAGCCAAGCTCGGACTAGCGGGGCTCTCTACGAGCAGTACTTC. It is translated as CASSQARTSGALYEQYF. V usage is TRBV4-2 and J usage is TRBJ2-7; 12 bases are shared with TRBD2. V lost 1 base, J lost 3 bases, and 7 bases stayed unmatched. The CDR3 contains 17 residues. Germline assignment: CDR1 LGHNA and CDR2 YNFKEQ.

The chain has TRBV18 and TRBJ2-1, with TRBD2 identical over 8 bases. The CDR3 loop spans 15 amino acids. The germline gives CDR1 KGHSH, CDR2 LQKENI. V lost 3 bases to trimming and J lost 5 bases; unmatched junction nucleotides: 6. CDR3 loop: CASSPDSGNNNEQFF. The CDR3, as DNA: TGTGCCAGCTCACCTGATAGCGGGAATAACAATGAGCAGTTCTTC. Drawing the rest from reference TRBV18 and TRBJ2-1, the complete variable domain is NAGVMQNPRHLVRRRGQEARLRCSPMKGHSHVYWYRQLPEEGLKFMVYLQKENIIDESGMPKERFSAEFPKEGPSILRIQQVVRGDSAAYFCASSPDSGNNNEQFFGPGTRLTVL.